This TCR beta chain appears in the sequencing data of a study of cytomegalovirus exposure and HLA in healthy donors. General study findings and limits: Researchers counted 164 TCR beta chains as cytomegalovirus-associated. Association with HLA alleles at 0.05 false discovery rate was found for 16,951 TCR beta sequences in a later analysis.

Trimming removed 4 bases from V and 5 bases from J, with 12 bases in between. CDR3 length: 14 amino acids. CDR1 is SGDLS and CDR2 is YYNGEE in the germline V gene. On this clone: What it binds is not known.

The PCR was carried out with 60 Vbeta primers and 13 Jbeta primers. Data came from immunoSEQ multiplex PCR; TCRdb stores just in-frame clones and leaves some out. The repertoire consists of about 120,000 clones, with 60% to 85% occurring once and the leading ten covering roughly 3%. The TCR comes from a female donor in good health and CMV-seronegative. The sequenced sample was PBMCs. The rearrangement links TRBV9 to TRBJ1-4; D is undetermined. The CDR3 DNA reads as TGTGCCAGCAGCCCTAGTTGGATGAATGAAAAACTGTTTTTT. It yields the protein CASSPSWMNEKLFF.